The text below deals with one TCR beta chain. Germline CDR1 is SQVTM and CDR2 is ANQGSEA. The CDR3 is made up of 13 amino acids. Deletions cut 7 bases from V and 4 bases from J, with 16 bases between. This sample is part of a study of PD-L1 blockade in urothelial cancer. Each PCR received spiked synthetic TCR analog templates. Data came from immunoSEQ multiplex PCR; TCRdb stores just in-frame clones and leaves some out. Of fewer than 75,000 clones in the sample, 80% to 85% are singletons; the top ten hold about 4.7%. Anywhere from 1 to 8 samples came from each patient, spanning pretreatment and on-treatment.

The chain is built from TRBV29-1 and TRBJ1-2; possibly TRBD1 for D (6 bases). This sequence was found in a man aged 70 or older with urothelial cancer. The sample in question was PBMCs, obtained around atezolizumab (anti-PD-L1) treatment. CDR3 in amino acids: CSASRGQSYGYTF. In nucleotides, the CDR3 is TGCAGCGCTTCCCGAGGACAGTCCTATGGCTACACCTTC.